This T cell receptor (beta chain) emerged from a study of regulatory T cells in long-lasting Graves disease. Time point given: newly diagnosed GD, antithyroid drugs for less than 3 months. Extracted RNA from PBMCs served as the source of the TCR library. This clonotype was seen many times. Arm-PCR with iRepertoire HTBI primers amplified the CDR3 regions for these TCR beta libraries. TCRdb re-called the multiplex PCR reads with MiXCR, one entry per CDR3 protein. Among about 440,000 distinct CDR3 sequences listed, around 14% were seen once. V dropped 8 bases and J dropped 2; count of bases not matched to a gene: 4. CDR3 length: 13 amino acids. Per germline, CDR1 ENHRY and CDR2 SYGVKD. These sequences were also reported in another study, on T cells in Graves' hyperthyroidism and ophthalmopathy.

This receptor was obtained from a woman aged 25 to 45 with Graves disease. The sample was peripheral blood mononuclear cells (PBMCs), taken at new diagnosis, from a patient treated with antithyroid drugs. V and J are TRBV10-3 and TRBJ2-3, with 7 bases aligning to TRBD2. The CDR3 spells CAIAERDTDTQYF. In DNA, the CDR3 is TGTGCCATCGCCGAGCGGGACACAGATACGCAGTATTTT.